Listed below are T cell receptor beta chains from one sample, sequenced in a study of regulatory T cells in long-lasting Graves disease. TCRdb re-called the multiplex PCR reads with MiXCR, one entry per CDR3 protein. The table includes approximately 470,000 distinct CDR3 sequences, 20% to 25% detected once. The material sequenced was peripheral blood mononuclear cells (PBMCs), taken when the disease was refractory, from a patient treated with antithyroid drugs. Receptors originate from a female donor with Graves disease. The CDR3 runs from the conserved cysteine through the conserved F or W. D genes are given only for firm matches. Size tells how often a clone was seen (once, few, many) or the class of an expanded clone, and some rows leave it out.

>-|TRBJ2-5|TRBV7-8|-
TGTGCCAGCAGCTTAGGGAGATTGGGGGAGCTAGGGGAGACCCAGTACTTC
CASSLGRLGELGETQYF
>-|TRBJ2-5|TRBV10-3|few
TGTGCCATCAGTGGGCCCGACACCAAAAAAGAGACCCAGTACTTC
CAISGPDTKKETQYF
>-|TRBJ2-5|TRBV7-9|-
TGTGCCAGCAGCTTCAGGGCGCGGGACCAAGAGACCCAGTACTTC
CASSFRARDQETQYF
>TRBD1|TRBJ2-6|TRBV12-3/TRBV12-4|many
TGTGCCAGCAGGCGGACAGGGGGCACTGGGGCCAACGTCCTGACTTTC
CASRRTGGTGANVLTF
>-|TRBJ2-3|TRBV6-1|-
TGTGCCAGCAGTGAAGCGCACCCTCGGCCTCCAGTGGAGTATTTT
CASSEAHPRPPVEYF
>TRBD2|TRBJ2-7|TRBV7-2|many
TGTGCCAGCAGCTTAGCTGGGACTACCTTTGGGAACGAGCAGTACTTC
CASSLAGTTFGNEQYF
>-|TRBJ2-4|TRBV27|many
TGTGCCAGCAGTCTCCGGGTCAAAAACATTCAGTACTTC
CASSLRVKNIQYF
>-|TRBJ1-5|TRBV27|many
TGTGCCAGCAGTCCTACGGGGTCCTATCAGCCCCAGCATTTT
CASSPTGSYQPQHF
>-|TRBJ2-7|TRBV2|many
TGTGCCAGCAGGATTAGACAGTACGAGCAGTACTTC
CASRIRQYEQYF
>-|TRBJ2-2|TRBV6-2/TRBV6-3|-
TGTGCCGGCAGTATTAGGCGTGCGAACACCGGGGAGCTGTTTTTT
CAGSIRRANTGELFF
>TRBD2|TRBJ2-7|TRBV7-6|-
TGTGCCAGCAGCGCGATCGGGGGGGAGCAGTACTTC
CASSAIGGEQYF
>-|TRBJ1-4|TRBV11-2|few
TGTGCCAGCAGCTACAGGGACGTTAATGAAAAACTGTTTTTT
CASSYRDVNEKLFF
>-|TRBJ1-1|TRBV18|many
TGTGCCAGCTCACGACCGGGGCTGACGGAAGCTTTCTTT
CASSRPGLTEAFF
>-|TRBJ2-3|TRBV6-2/TRBV6-3|-
TGTGCCAGCAGTCTTGACAGTTCAGATACGCAGTATTTT
CASSLDSSDTQYF
>-|TRBJ1-5|TRBV20-1|-
TGCAGTGCTAGAGCCAAGGACAGTTACAATCAGCCCCAGCATTTT
CSARAKDSYNQPQHF
>-|TRBJ2-2|TRBV6-4|-
TGTGCCAGCAGTTACTCAGCAGGGCTTCACGGGGAGCTGTTTTTT
CASSYSAGLHGELFF
>TRBD1|TRBJ1-5|TRBV4-1|-
TGCGCCAGCAGCCAATTTCCGACAGGGCCGAGCAATCAGCCCCAGCATTTT
CASSQFPTGPSNQPQHF
>-|TRBJ2-7|TRBV6-2/TRBV6-3|few
TGTGCCAGCATCACGGGGACGTCGGGGCTCGAGCAGTACTTC
CASITGTSGLEQYF